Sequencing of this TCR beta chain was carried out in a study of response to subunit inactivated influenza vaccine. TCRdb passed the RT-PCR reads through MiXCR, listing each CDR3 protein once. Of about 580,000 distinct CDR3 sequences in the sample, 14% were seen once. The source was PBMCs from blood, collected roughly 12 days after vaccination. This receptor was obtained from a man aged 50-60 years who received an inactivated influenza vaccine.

CDR3 sequence reads: CASSYTGNAWETQYF. The CDR3 DNA reads as TGTGCCAGCAGTTACACTGGCAACGCCTGGGAGACCCAGTACTTC. The genes are TRBV6-5 and TRBJ2-5; D is undetermined. This CDR3 region has 15 residues. V gave up 2 bases and J gave up 5 bases, with 15 bases separating them. Germline CDR1 and CDR2: MNHEY and SVGAGI.